The 30 T cell receptor beta chains below all came from one sample that was sequenced in a study of blood T cell repertoires in COVID-19. Data came from immunoSEQ multiplex PCR; TCRdb stores just in-frame clones and leaves some out. Of 350,000 to 450,000 clones in the sample, around nine tenths were seen once. Sample: PBMCs or T cells enriched from blood (not recorded which). The receptors shown here come from a woman aged 25 to 39 who had recovered from COVID-19.

This chain links TRBV29-1 with TRBJ1-1; no definite D call. Germline-derived CDR1 and CDR2 are SQVTM and ANQGSEA. The V gene lost 7 bases and the J gene lost 1 base, with 19 bases spanning the gap. The length of the CDR3 is 15 residues. CDR3 region: CSAGTGRLGNTEAFF. The CDR3 nucleotides are TGCAGCGCAGGAACCGGTCGTCTAGGGAACACTGAAGCTTTCTTT.

The gene calls are TRBV2 and TRBJ2-2, with D perhaps matching TRBD1 (6 bases). CDR3 length equals 13 residues. Trimming removed 8 bases from V and 3 bases from J, with 10 bases in between. The germline V gene has CDR1 SNHLY and CDR2 FYNNEI. This CDR3 is CASRQEDTGELFF. The CDR3, as DNA: TGTGCCAGCCGACAGGAGGACACCGGGGAGCTGTTTTTT.

The rearrangement uses TRBV5-4 and TRBJ2-7, with D unresolved. Germline V CDR1 and CDR2: SGHNT, YYREEE (reference sequence). The ends were cut back, 0 bases at V and 7 bases at J, with 14 bases in the middle. This CDR3 has 14 residues. The CDR3 nucleotides are TGTGCCAGCAGCTTGGCCAGGCTACCGACGGAGCAGTACTTC. Translated: CASSLARLPTEQYF.

CDR3 nucleotides: TGTGCCAGCAGTTATAACCCGGACGGAGGGGCAGATACGCAGTATTTT. This codes for CASSYNPDGGADTQYF. This chain links TRBV6-5 with TRBJ2-3, with a weak D call TRBD2 (6 bases). This CDR3 contains 16 residues. The V end lost 3 bases, the J end lost 4 bases, and 17 bases lay between the germline ends. Germline V lookup: CDR1 MNHEY, CDR2 SVGAGI.

The chain is built from TRBV15 and TRBJ2-5, with 7 bases identical to TRBD1. V gave up 0 bases and J gave up 2 bases; unmatched junction bases: 3. The CDR3 is made up of 15 amino acids. Per germline, CDR1 LNHNV and CDR2 YYDKDF (reference sequence). DNA for the CDR3: TGTGCCACCAGCAGAGAGACACAGGGGCAAGAGACCCAGTACTTC. Protein: CATSRETQGQETQYF.

V usage is TRBV10-3 and J usage is TRBJ1-5, with 7 bases fitting TRBD1. From germline, CDR1 is ENHRY and CDR2 SYGVKD. The CDR3 runs to 15 residues. V trimming: 6 bases; J trimming: 7 bases; junction bases outside the gene matches: 12. The CDR3 coding sequence is TGTGCCATCAGCAAAAACACAGGGGAGAGGCAGCCCCAGCATTTT. This encodes CAISKNTGERQPQHF.

This clone was detected many times. The chain recombines TRBV6-4 with TRBJ2-2, with 7 positions matching TRBD2. There are 15 residues in the CDR3. The V gene end was trimmed by 5 bases and the J gene end by 5 bases; junction bases not matched to a gene: 8. The germline V gene has CDR1 MRHNA and CDR2 SNTAGT. CDR3: CASSLAGEGTGELFF. For the CDR3, the DNA is TGTGCCAGCAGTCTGGCGGGAGAAGGGACCGGGGAGCTGTTTTTT.

The chain carries TRBV18 and TRBJ2-1, with 11 bases matching TRBD1. V dropped 6 bases and J dropped 7; count of bases not matched to a gene: 17. From germline, CDR1 is KGHSH and CDR2 LQKENI. This CDR3 spans 18 amino acids. In DNA, the CDR3 is TGTGCCAGCTCCCCCCGGACAGGGGGCTGGTTAGCGGGAAATGAGCAGTTCTTC. Translated, it gives CASSPRTGGWLAGNEQFF.

Notes on this clone: Other DNA sequences in the sample encode the same CDR3. CDR3 sequence reads: CASSVSGTGSYEQYF. CDR3 coding DNA: TGTGCCAGCAGCGTTTCCGGGACAGGGTCCTACGAGCAGTACTTC. This chain links TRBV9 with TRBJ2-7, with TRBD1 matching 9 bases. Germline V gene lookup returns CDR1 SGDLS and CDR2 YYNGEE. This CDR3 has 15 amino acids. The V gene end was trimmed by 2 bases and the J gene end by 1 base; junction bases not matched to a gene: 4. The full variable domain, with the rest looked up from reference TRBV9 and TRBJ2-7, is DSGVTQTPKHLITATGQRVTLRCSPRSGDLSVYWYQQSLDQGLQFLIQYYNGEERAKGNILERFSAQQFPDLHSELNLSSLELGDSALYFCASSVSGTGSYEQYFGPGTRLTVT.

V gene TRBV29-1 combines with J gene TRBJ2-1, with 7 bases fitting TRBD1. This CDR3 is 14 amino acids long. J lost 2 bases, V lost 4 bases, and 5 bases had no gene match. Looked up from germline, CDR1 is SQVTM and CDR2 is ANQGSEA. The CDR3 sequence is CSVVRGQPYNEQFF. The CDR3 DNA follows: TGCAGCGTTGTAAGGGGACAGCCCTACAATGAGCAGTTCTTC.

V gene TRBV9 combines with J gene TRBJ1-5, with D perhaps TRBD1 (6 bases). The CDR3 has 14 amino acids. Trimming removed 4 bases at V and 2 bases at J, with 10 bases between. Germline CDR1 is SGDLS and CDR2 is YYNGEE. The CDR3 sequence: CASSSGAGNQPQHF. The CDR3 coding sequence is TGTGCCAGCAGCTCAGGGGCAGGCAATCAGCCCCAGCATTTT.

V and J are TRBV27 and TRBJ2-7, with D possibly being TRBD1 (5 bases). V was pared by 6 bases and J by 5 bases, with 17 bases between. This CDR3 contains 14 residues. CDR1 and CDR2 from the germline V gene are MNHEY and SMNVEV (reference sequence). The CDR3 DNA reads as TGTGCCAGCAGGTTCGAGCAGGGCCAAGACGAGCAGTACTTC. Encoded protein: CASRFEQGQDEQYF.

The chain recombines TRBV25-1 with TRBJ2-3; no clear D gene. Germline V CDR1 and CDR2: MGHDK, SYGVNS. The CDR3 runs 16 residues. Trimming cost V 1 base and J 0 bases, with 11 bases left between them. For the CDR3, the DNA is TGTGCCAGCAGTGAATTAAAACAGATTAGCACAGATACGCAGTATTTT. This translates into CASSELKQISTDTQYF.

The CDR3 DNA sequence: TGTGCCAGCAGCCAAGGTGGCAGGGCTGGAAACACCATATATTTT. Protein: CASSQGGRAGNTIYF. This rearrangement joins TRBV3-1 (or the pseudogene TRBV3-2) to TRBJ1-3; TRBD1 might be the D (5 bases). The CDR3 totals 15 residues. Germline CDR1 reads LGHDT; CDR2 reads YNNKEL (reference sequence). V was pared by 1 base and J by 2 bases, with 9 bases between.

This chain links TRBV5-6 with TRBJ1-1, with D unresolved. The V gene lost 1 base and the J gene lost 4 bases, with 14 bases spanning the gap. From germline, CDR1 is SGHDT and CDR2 YYEEEE. This CDR3 spans 15 amino acids. The DNA of the CDR3 is TGTGCCAGCAGCTTGTTGTGGGTTGGAGGCACTGAAGCTTTCTTT. Translated, it gives CASSLLWVGGTEAFF. Variable domain in full (rest from reference TRBV5-6 and TRBJ1-1): DAGVTQSPTHLIKTRGQQVTLRCSPKSGHDTVSWYQQALGQGPQFIFQYYEEEERQRGNFPDRFSGHQFPNYSSELNVNALLLGDSALYLCASSLLWVGGTEAFFGQGTRLTVV.

The V gene is TRBV19, the J gene TRBJ1-4; D ambiguous. The CDR3 spans 17 residues. The V gene's germline CDR1 is LNHDA and CDR2 SQIVND (reference sequence). V lost 6 bases and J 0 bases, leaving 17 bases between the germline ends. The CDR3 spells CASSTLPGYATNEKLFF. CDR3 nucleotide sequence: TGTGCCAGTAGCACGCTACCGGGGTACGCAACTAATGAAAAACTGTTTTTT.

The V gene is TRBV4-1, the J gene TRBJ1-5, with D unresolved. The V end was cut by 4 bases, the J end by 7 bases, with 17 bases between. In germline, CDR1 is MGHRA, CDR2 YSYEKL. This CDR3 spans 15 amino acids. CDR3 amino acids: CASSPTLSYSQPQHF. The CDR3 region has the DNA TGCGCCAGCAGCCCGACTCTTTCCTACTCCCAGCCCCAGCATTTT.

The chain employs TRBV27 and TRBJ2-1; D is perhaps TRBD2 (6 bases). V dropped 7 bases and J dropped 1 base, with 11 bases sitting between them. The CDR3 sequence is 14 residues long. In germline, CDR1 is MNHEY, CDR2 SMNVEV (reference sequence). DNA of the CDR3: TGTGCCAGCAACAAACGGGAGTCCTACAATGAGCAGTTCTTC. Translating gives CASNKRESYNEQFF.

This clone turned up a few times. This chain links TRBV5-5 with TRBJ2-3; D possibly corresponds to TRBD2 (6 bases). The CDR3 runs 14 residues. The V end was cut by 0 bases, the J end by 4 bases, with 9 bases between. Germline loops: CDR1 SGHKS, CDR2 YYEKEE (reference sequence). CDR3 DNA sequence: TGTGCCAGCAGCTTGGGAGGAGGGTCAGATACGCAGTATTTT. It is translated as CASSLGGGSDTQYF.

CDR3 sequence reads: CASSQTNRAQGEKLFF. DNA of the CDR3: TGTGCCAGCAGCCAAACAAACAGAGCCCAGGGGGAAAAACTGTTTTTT. This chain connects TRBV14 to TRBJ1-4, with a weak D call TRBD1 (6 bases). CDR3 length: 16 amino acids. Trimming removed 2 bases from V and 8 bases from J, with 18 bases in between. CDR1 and CDR2 (germline): SGHDN, FVKESK.

This clone was seen only once. This chain uses TRBV5-1 with TRBJ1-4, with D perhaps matching TRBD1 (5 bases). This CDR3 is built from 14 residues. CDR1 is SGHRS, CDR2 YFSETQ, per germline. Trimming removed 4 bases at V and 3 bases at J, with 10 bases between. CDR3 sequence reads: CASSPGTPNEKLFF. CDR3 in DNA: TGCGCCAGCAGCCCCGGGACTCCTAATGAAAAACTGTTTTTT.

The chain employs TRBV30 and TRBJ2-7, with D perhaps TRBD1 (5 bases). The CDR3 extends over 10 amino acids. CDR1 is GTSNPN, CDR2 SVGIG, per germline (reference sequence). Trimming cost V 8 bases and J 3 bases, with 8 bases left between them. The CDR3 region is CATGDYEQYF. The CDR3 nucleotides are TGTGCCACAGGTGACTACGAGCAGTACTTC.

This clone has a single count. V is TRBV5-5 and J is TRBJ1-2, with D perhaps TRBD1 (6 bases). Trimming cost V 1 base and J 6 bases, with 16 bases left between them. CDR1 and CDR2 (germline): SGHKS, YYEKEE (reference sequence). The CDR3 spans 15 residues. CDR3 bases: TGTGCCAGCAGCTTGTGGGGAGGGGGACTGGATGGCTACACCTTC. Translation: CASSLWGGGLDGYTF.

V usage is TRBV7-2 and J usage is TRBJ2-5; D is perhaps TRBD2 (6 bases). V was pared by 2 bases and J by 7 bases, with 11 bases between. The CDR3 has 13 amino acids. Germline CDR1 SGHTA, CDR2 FQGNSA. CDR3: CASSLNTGGTQYF. Here the CDR3 DNA reads TGTGCCAGCAGCTTAAACACCGGGGGGACCCAGTACTTC.

The gene calls are TRBV19 and TRBJ2-5; D unclear. The CDR3 has 14 residues. Germline values: CDR1 LNHDA, CDR2 SQIVND (reference sequence). Deletions cut 6 bases from V and 0 bases from J, with 11 bases between. The CDR3 is CASRRVMYQETQYF. In nucleotides, the CDR3 is TGTGCCAGTAGACGGGTGATGTACCAAGAGACCCAGTACTTC. The whole variable domain, filled in from reference TRBV19 and TRBJ2-5, reads DGGITQSPKYLFRKEGQNVTLSCEQNLNHDAMYWYRQDPGQGLRLIYYSQIVNDFQKGDIAEGYSVSREKKESFPLTVTSAQKNPTAFYLCASRRVMYQETQYFGPGTRLLVL.

The genes are TRBV6-5 and TRBJ1-1; 9 bases line up with TRBD1. This CDR3 region has 13 residues. V shed 8 bases and J 4 bases; nucleotides not matched to a gene: 5. Germline CDR1 and CDR2: MNHEY and SVGAGI. CDR3 DNA: TGTGCCAGCGGACGGGACAGGGTCACTGAAGCTTTCTTT. This codes for CASGRDRVTEAFF.

The table lists this clone with a count of one. The J gene is TRBJ1-2, the V gene TRBV29-1; no clear D. V was cut by 1 base and J by 4 bases, with 10 bases left in between. The germline V gene encodes CDR1 SQVTM and CDR2 ANQGSEA. The CDR3 sequence is 13 residues long. The chain's CDR3 is CSVEAPPGYGYTF. The CDR3 coding sequence is TGCAGCGTTGAAGCCCCGCCGGGCTATGGCTACACCTTC. The entire variable domain, with the rest obtained from reference TRBV29-1 and TRBJ1-2, is as follows: SAVISQKPSRDICQRGTSLTIQCQVDSQVTMMFWYRQQPGQSLTLIATANQGSEATYESGFVIDKFPISRPNLTFSTLTVSNMSPEDSSIYLCSVEAPPGYGYTFGSGTRLTVV.

This chain connects TRBV6-5 to TRBJ1-4, with D unclear. The V gene lost 1 base and the J gene lost 8 bases, with 17 bases spanning the gap. Germline CDR1 is MNHEY and CDR2 is SVGAGI. CDR3 length: 16 amino acids. The CDR3 DNA sequence: TGTGCCAGCAGTTACTTTGGCGGCATAAAAAACGAAAAACTGTTTTTT. Translating gives CASSYFGGIKNEKLFF.

J is TRBJ2-6 and V is TRBV4-2, with 14 positions matching TRBD2. V trimming: 4 bases; J trimming: 1 base; junction bases outside the gene matches: 3. Germline V gene lookup returns CDR1 LGHNA and CDR2 YNFKEQ. The CDR3 spans 18 residues. CDR3 residues: CASSLGLAGVSGANVLTF. In nucleotides, the CDR3 is TGTGCCAGCAGCCTGGGACTAGCGGGAGTATCTGGGGCCAACGTCCTGACTTTC.

The table lists this clone with a count of one. The same CDR3 can be traced to other DNA sequences in this sample. The chain links TRBV29-1 to TRBJ2-2; weak D call: TRBD1 (6 bases). Germline V gene data show CDR1 as SQVTM and CDR2 as ANQGSEA. The CDR3 is 13 residues long. The ends were cut back, 6 bases at V and 4 bases at J, with 12 bases in the middle. CDR3 in DNA: TGCAGCGTGTCCAGGGGTGGCACCGGGGAGCTGTTTTTT. It codes for CSVSRGGTGELFF.